The 17 T cell receptor beta chains presented below share a single source sample, sequenced in a study of blood T cells in healthy people across ages. Together with a sample-barcoded 5' primer, a J-beta primer mix was included in a second PCR lasting about 6 to 11 cycles. TCRdb re-derived calls from the 5' RACE reads in MiXCR, one entry per CDR3 protein. The repertoire holds approximately 1,000,000 distinct CDR3 sequences, with more than 35% as singletons. Sequences were obtained from blood. These receptors all come from an older woman in good health.

This chain joins TRBV15 and TRBJ1-2, with 8 nucleotides matching TRBD1. Germline V CDR1 and CDR2: LNHNV, YYDKDF (reference sequence). The CDR3 is 14 amino acids. V trimming: 5 bases; J trimming: 3 bases; junction bases outside the gene matches: 5. The CDR3 region is CATSGPGQDYGYTF. DNA of the CDR3: TGTGCCACCAGCGGACCGGGACAGGACTATGGCTACACCTTC.

The J gene is TRBJ2-3, the V gene TRBV29-1; D gene ambiguous. Per germline, CDR1 SQVTM and CDR2 ANQGSEA. This CDR3 comprises 13 residues. V gave up 4 bases and J gave up 8 bases, with 16 bases separating them. The CDR3 nucleotides are TGCAGCGTTGGGGCAAAACCCCCGGGTACGCAGTATTTT. It translates to CSVGAKPPGTQYF.

In the case of this clonotype: Since no conserved phenylalanine or tryptophan closes the CDR3, a read error is the likely cause. The genes are TRBV20-1 and TRBJ2-1; D remains unclear. The CDR3 consists of 16 residues. The V end lost 0 bases, the J end lost 1 base, and 13 bases lay between the germline ends. Germline assignment: CDR1 DFQATT and CDR2 SNEGSKA (reference sequence). The CDR3 DNA reads as TGCAGTGCTAGAGATCAAGGTCCTGGGTCCTACAATGAGCAGTTCCTC. Its translation is CSARDQGPGSYNEQFL.

The V call is TRBV11-1, the J call TRBJ1-5; D unclear. V lost 3 bases, J lost 4 bases, and 16 bases lay in between. Germline lookup yields CDR1 SGHAT and CDR2 FQDESV (reference sequence). CDR3 length equals 16 residues. The CDR3 DNA follows: TGTGCCAGCAGCTTCGTACCGACCAGCGAAAATCAGCCCCAGCATTTT. Amino acids: CASSFVPTSENQPQHF.

This clonotype was detected only once. For the CDR3, the DNA is TGTGCCAGCAGCTTTCCCGGGACAGAGGACTACGAGCAGTACTTC. It specifies CASSFPGTEDYEQYF. V and J are TRBV7-9 and TRBJ2-7, with 7 nucleotides matching TRBD1. V was clipped by 3 bases and J by 3 bases; unmatched bases: 8. Looked up from germline, CDR1 is SEHNR and CDR2 is FQNEAQ (reference sequence). The CDR3 contains 15 residues. Variable domain in full (rest from reference TRBV7-9 and TRBJ2-7): DTGVSQNPRHKITKRGQNVTFRCDPISEHNRLYWYRQTLGQGPEFLTYFQNEAQLEKSRLLSDRFSAERPKGSFSTLEIQRTEQGDSAMYLCASSFPGTEDYEQYFGPGTRLTVT.

The gene calls are TRBV24-1 and TRBJ2-1; TRBD2 matches at 11 bases. CDR3 length: 18 residues. The trim removed 3 bases at V and 1 base at J, leaving 7 bases unmatched. Germline V lookup: CDR1 KGHDR, CDR2 SFDVKD. The CDR3 loop reads CATSDQRGTSGSYNEQFF. DNA for the CDR3: TGTGCCACCAGTGATCAAAGAGGGACTAGCGGATCCTACAATGAGCAGTTCTTC.

V and J are TRBV3-1 and TRBJ2-1; tentatively, D is TRBD2 (5 bases). The V end was cut by 9 bases, the J end by 0 bases, with 18 bases between. The CDR3 extends over 16 amino acids. The V gene's germline CDR1 is LGHDT and CDR2 YNNKEL (reference sequence). The CDR3 region has the DNA TGTGCCAGTATGGGTGGGCGGGCCAGCTCCTACAATGAGCAGTTCTTC. As protein: CASMGGRASSYNEQFF.

This clonotype was seen only a few times. The chain couples TRBV4-2 to TRBJ1-2; TRBD1 agrees at 7 bases. The length of the CDR3 is 15 residues. Trimming removed 2 bases from V and 0 bases from J; junction bases left unmatched: 3. In germline, CDR1 is LGHNA, CDR2 YNFKEQ. The CDR3 spells CASSQIGTANYGYTF. CDR3 in DNA: TGTGCCAGCAGCCAAATCGGGACAGCTAACTATGGCTACACCTTC.

The V gene is TRBV6-8, the J gene TRBJ2-1; tentatively, D is TRBD1 or TRBD2 (5 bases each). The better agreement between TRBJ2-7 and the DNA end casts doubt on the J call. The CDR3 length is 16 residues. CDR1 and CDR2 (germline): MNHGY, SAAAGT. CDR3: CASGHGLGPSYNEQYF. As DNA, the CDR3 is TGTGCCAGCGGTCATGGACTGGGACCCTCCTACAATGAGCAGTACTTC.

The chain employs TRBV6-2 or TRBV6-3 and TRBJ1-5; D may be TRBD1 (5 bases). The V gene's germline CDR1 is MNHEY and CDR2 SVGEGT. Trimming stripped 0 bases from V and 2 bases from J, with 14 bases between. There are 17 residues in the CDR3. CDR3 in amino acids: CASSYSRRQSGNQPQHF. CDR3 in DNA: TGTGCCAGCAGTTACTCGAGGCGACAGTCGGGCAATCAGCCCCAGCATTTT.

This chain links TRBV5-1 with TRBJ2-1, with D maybe TRBD2 (5 bases). The V end lost 5 bases, the J end lost 6 bases, and 15 bases lay between the germline ends. CDR3 length: 14 amino acids. Germline V gene data show CDR1 as SGHRS and CDR2 as YFSETQ. In DNA, the CDR3 is TGCGCCAGCAGATCGGACTGGGCGTCCAATGAGCAGTTCTTC. Translated: CASRSDWASNEQFF.

V usage is TRBV28 and J usage is TRBJ2-7, with a possible D match to TRBD1 (6 bases). This CDR3 is 15 amino acids long. Germline-derived CDR1 and CDR2 are MDHEN and SYDVKM. Trimming cost V 6 bases and J 6 bases, with 21 bases left between them. CDR3 sequence reads: CASSQEQGLRCEQYF. The DNA for the CDR3 is TGTGCCAGCAGCCAGGAACAGGGTTTACGCTGCGAGCAGTACTTC.

As DNA, the CDR3 is TGTGCCAGCAGTCTCCTGGCCCGTGACGGCAGCAATCAGCCCCAGCATTTT. Translated, it gives CASSLLARDGSNQPQHF. J is TRBJ1-5 and V is TRBV27; no clear D. Trimming took off 5 bases at V and 1 base at J, with 18 bases between the two ends. This CDR3 is 17 amino acids long. Germline V gene data show CDR1 as MNHEY and CDR2 as SMNVEV (reference sequence).

This clonotype was counted only a few times. The rearrangement uses TRBV6-2 or TRBV6-3 and TRBJ2-1; 12 nucleotides align to TRBD1. Losses at the gene ends were 4 bases for V and 5 bases for J; bases not matched to a gene: 9. Germline V gene data show CDR1 as MNHEY and CDR2 as SVGEGT. This CDR3 is 17 amino acids long. The chain's CDR3 is CASSSGQGARINNEQFF. The DNA for the CDR3 is TGTGCCAGCAGTTCGGGACAGGGGGCGAGGATTAACAATGAGCAGTTCTTC.

This sequence joins TRBV2 and TRBJ2-5; 9 bases agree with TRBD2. V lost 3 bases, J lost 5 bases, and 7 bases stayed unmatched. CDR1 SNHLY and CDR2 FYNNEI come from the germline V gene. The CDR3 sequence is 15 residues long. The CDR3 DNA sequence: TGTGCCAGCAGTGATACGGCGGGAGGGACGGAGACCCAGTACTTC. Encoded protein: CASSDTAGGTETQYF.

This CDR3 is CSVHGLAGGNEQFF. In DNA form, the CDR3 reads TGCAGCGTCCACGGACTAGCGGGAGGGAATGAGCAGTTCTTC. V and J are TRBV29-1 and TRBJ2-1; 15 bases are shared with TRBD2. Germline values: CDR1 SQVTM, CDR2 ANQGSEA. The CDR3 loop spans 14 amino acids. The ends lost 6 bases at V and 7 bases at J; junction bases unmatched: 4.

The genes are TRBV28 and TRBJ2-3; D not resolved. V lost 2 bases, J lost 6 bases, and 18 bases lay in between. CDR3 length: 16 amino acids. CDR1 MDHEN and CDR2 SYDVKM come from the germline V gene. The CDR3 nucleotides read TGTGCCAGCAGTTTAGTCAACTTGCGGTCCCGTGATACGCAGTATTTT. Protein sequence: CASSLVNLRSRDTQYF.